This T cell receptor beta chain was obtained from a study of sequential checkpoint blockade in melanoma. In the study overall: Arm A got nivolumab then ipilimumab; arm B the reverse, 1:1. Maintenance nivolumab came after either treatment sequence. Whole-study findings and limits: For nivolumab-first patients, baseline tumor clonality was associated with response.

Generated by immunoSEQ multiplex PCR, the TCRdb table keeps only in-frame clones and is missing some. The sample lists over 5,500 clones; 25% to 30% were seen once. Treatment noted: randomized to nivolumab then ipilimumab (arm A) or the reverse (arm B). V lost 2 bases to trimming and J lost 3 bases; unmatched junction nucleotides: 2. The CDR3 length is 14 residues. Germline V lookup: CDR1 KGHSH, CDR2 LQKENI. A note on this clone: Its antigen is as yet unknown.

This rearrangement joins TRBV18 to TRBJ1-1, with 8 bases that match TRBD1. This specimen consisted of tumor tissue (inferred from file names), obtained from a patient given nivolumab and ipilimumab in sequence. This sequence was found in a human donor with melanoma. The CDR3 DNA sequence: TGTGCCAGCTCACCAGACAGGGGAGACACTGAAGCTTTCTTT. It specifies CASSPDRGDTEAFF.